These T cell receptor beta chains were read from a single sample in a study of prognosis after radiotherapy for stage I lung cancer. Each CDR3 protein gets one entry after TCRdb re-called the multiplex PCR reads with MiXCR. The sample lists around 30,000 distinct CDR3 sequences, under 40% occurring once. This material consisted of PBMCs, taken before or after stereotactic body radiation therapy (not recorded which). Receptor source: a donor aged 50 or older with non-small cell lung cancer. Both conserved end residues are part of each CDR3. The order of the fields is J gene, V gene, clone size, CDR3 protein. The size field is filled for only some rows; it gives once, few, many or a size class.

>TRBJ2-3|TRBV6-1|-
CASNEDSGPDTQYF
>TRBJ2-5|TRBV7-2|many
CASSWGLAGAPSPQETQYF
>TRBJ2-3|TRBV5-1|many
CASSLEGGRNTDTQYF
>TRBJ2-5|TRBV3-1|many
CASSYRTGVLSF
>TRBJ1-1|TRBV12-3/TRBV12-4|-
CASRETLGNEAFF
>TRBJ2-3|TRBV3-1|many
CASSHKGTGVDTQYF
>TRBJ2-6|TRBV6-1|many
CASSERDSGANVLTF
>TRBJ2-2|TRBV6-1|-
CASRRRGTFNENTGELFF
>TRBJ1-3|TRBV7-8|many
CASSLRSSPGNTIYF
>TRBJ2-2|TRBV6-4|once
CASSLDDRGTGELFF
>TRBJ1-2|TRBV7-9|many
CASSSPGSYGYTF
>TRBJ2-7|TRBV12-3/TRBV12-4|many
CASSLGWGALTYEQYF
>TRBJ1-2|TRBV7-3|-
CARSLSSAGPVNGYTF
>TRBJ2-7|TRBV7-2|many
CASSRSGTGVEEQYF
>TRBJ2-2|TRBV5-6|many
CASSLDRGFNTGELFF
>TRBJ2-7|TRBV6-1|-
CASNRHGSGDQYF
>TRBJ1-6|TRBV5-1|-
CASSPLAKGDSHLHF
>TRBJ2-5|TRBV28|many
CASSFFQETQYF
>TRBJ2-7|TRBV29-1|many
CSGRTSYEQYF
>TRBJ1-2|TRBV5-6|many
CASSWASGEGGYTF
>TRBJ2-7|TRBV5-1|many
CASSRDRGYEQYF
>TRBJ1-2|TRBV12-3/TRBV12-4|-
CACSSPFGSGYTF
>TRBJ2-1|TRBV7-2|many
CASSLTKGNEQFF
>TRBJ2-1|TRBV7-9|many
CASSPQGFEQFF
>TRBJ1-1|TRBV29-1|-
CSAGQFNTEAFF
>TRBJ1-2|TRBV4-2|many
CASSQEGNYGYTF
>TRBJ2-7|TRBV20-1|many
CSASKGARGEQYF
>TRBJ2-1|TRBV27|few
CASSLLGNEQFF
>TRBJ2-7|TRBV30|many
CAWSRDRANEQYF
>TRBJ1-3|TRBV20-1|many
CSARETESSGNTIYF
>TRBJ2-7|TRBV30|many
CAWTTRGDYEQYF
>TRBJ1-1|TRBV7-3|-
CASIRTRYTEAFF
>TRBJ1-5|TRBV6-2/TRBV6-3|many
CASSEGQEGQPQHF
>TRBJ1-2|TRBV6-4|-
CASSDGHEASGYTF
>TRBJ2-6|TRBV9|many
CASSASTGTGFSGANVLTF
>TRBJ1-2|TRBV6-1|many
CASRQGSNYGYTF
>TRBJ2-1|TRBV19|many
CASSSSGRGLPEQFF
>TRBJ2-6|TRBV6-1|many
CASRRTGGFSGANVLTF
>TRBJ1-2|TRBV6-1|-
CASIRYSSNYGYTF
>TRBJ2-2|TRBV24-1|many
CATAGRSTGELFF